Listed here are 5 T cell receptor beta chains from one sample, sequenced in a study of cytomegalovirus exposure and HLA in healthy donors listed by TCRdb under 2017. The library was prepared using the immunoSEQ multiplex PCR assay. For the multiplex PCR, a mixture combining 60 forward primers for TCR Vbeta segments and 13 reverse primers for TCR Jbeta segments was used. TCRdb retrieved this table from immuneACCESS and kept in-frame rearrangements only. Not all clones are present; in checked studies, unresolved V genes account for under half, and no reason is known for the remainder. This sample has approximately 220,000 clones in its table, and approximately 82% of those were observed once. The top ten clonotypes cover 0.55% to 0.75% of the sample. Sequenced: PBMCs. The receptor source for this set is a young man in good health and CMV-seronegative.

V and J are TRBV25-1 and TRBJ2-3, with TRBD2 matching 10 bases. V shed 4 bases and J 8 bases; nucleotides not matched to a gene: 9. This CDR3 spans 15 amino acids. Germline V gene data show CDR1 as MGHDK and CDR2 as SYGVNS. CDR3: CASSALAGARGTQYF. As DNA, the CDR3 is TGTGCCAGCAGTGCCCTAGCGGGGGCCCGGGGTACGCAGTATTTT.

This chain links TRBV2 with TRBJ2-3; 10 bases map to TRBD2. V was pared by 6 bases and J by 1 base, with 4 bases of the junction left unmatched. Germline-derived CDR1 and CDR2 are SNHLY and FYNNEI. This CDR3 contains 15 residues. CDR3 in DNA: TGTGCCAGCAGGGGGACTAGCGCCGGCACAGATACGCAGTATTTT. Encoded protein: CASRGTSAGTDTQYF. The full variable domain, its missing parts supplied by reference TRBV2 and TRBJ2-3, is EPEVTQTPSHQVTQMGQEVILRCVPISNHLYFYWYRQILGQKVEFLVSFYNNEISEKSEIFDDQFSVERPDGSNFTLKIRSTKLEDSAMYFCASRGTSAGTDTQYFGPGTRLTVL.

The chain combines TRBV20-1 with TRBJ1-1; the D is unclear. The CDR3 extends over 11 amino acids. Germline V gene sequence: CDR1 DFQATT, CDR2 SNEGSKA (reference sequence). V dropped 3 bases and J dropped 5 bases, with 7 bases sitting between them. This chain's CDR3 is CSASPRTEAFF. The CDR3 bases are TGCAGTGCTAGTCCTAGAACTGAAGCTTTCTTT.

This chain joins TRBV29-1 and TRBJ1-1; TRBD1 matches at 8 bases. J lost 6 bases, V lost 4 bases, and 7 bases had no gene match. Germline CDR1 is SQVTM and CDR2 is ANQGSEA. This CDR3 is built from 13 residues. The CDR3 loop is CSVGGRGPPEAFF. The CDR3 DNA reads TGCAGCGTTGGTGGCAGGGGGCCCCCTGAAGCTTTCTTT.

V gene TRBV5-1 combines with J gene TRBJ1-2; tentatively, D is TRBD1 (5 bases). The CDR3 runs to 15 residues. V gave up 0 bases and J gave up 6 bases, with 15 bases separating them. Per the germline V gene, CDR1 is SGHRS and CDR2 is YFSETQ. CDR3 sequence: CASSLARGGHNGYTF. CDR3 bases: TGCGCCAGCAGCTTGGCCCGCGGGGGTCACAATGGCTACACCTTC.